The rows below give T cell receptor beta chains drawn from one sample of a study of blood T cells in healthy people across ages. TCRdb processed the 5' RACE reads anew with MiXCR; each CDR3 protein has one entry. The sample lists about 810,000 distinct CDR3 sequences, about 36% occurring once. The sequencing input was blood. These receptors were taken from a young man in good health. Both conserved end residues are part of each CDR3. The D gene is left open where the match is weak. A clone size is listed for some rows: how often the clone was seen (once, few, many), or a class if it is expanded.

CDR3: CASSVGHSSSYNEQYF; DNA: TGTGCCAGCAGCGTCGGCCACTCAAGCTCCTACAATGAGCAGTACTTC; J: TRBJ2-7; size: few; D: NA; V: TRBV9
CDR3: CASSRDRGVNTEAFF; DNA: TGTGCCAGCAGTCGGGACAGGGGGGTGAACACTGAAGCTTTCTTT; J: TRBJ1-1; size: NA; D: TRBD1; V: TRBV6-2/TRBV6-3
CDR3: CSAARDRGYNEQFF; DNA: TGCAGTGCTGCCCGGGACAGGGGGTACAATGAGCAGTTCTTC; J: TRBJ2-1; size: NA; D: TRBD1; V: TRBV20-1
CDR3: CASSAQAMNTEAFF; DNA: TGTGCCAGCAGCGCCCAAGCCATGAACACTGAAGCTTTCTTT; J: TRBJ1-1; size: NA; D: NA; V: TRBV12-3/TRBV12-4
CDR3: CASQDSRRTEAFF; DNA: TGTGCCAGCCAGGACTCCCGAAGGACTGAAGCTTTCTTT; J: TRBJ1-1; size: few; D: NA; V: TRBV25-1
CDR3: CASSLGLADGETQYF; DNA: TGTGCCAGCAGCTTAGGACTAGCTGACGGAGAGACCCAGTACTTC; J: TRBJ2-5; size: NA; D: TRBD2; V: TRBV7-9
CDR3: CAISANYNSPLHF; DNA: TGTGCCATCAGTGCCAACTATAATTCACCCCTCCACTTT; J: TRBJ1-6; size: NA; D: NA; V: TRBV10-3
CDR3: CASSQAGTGIRETQYF; DNA: TGTGCCAGCAGCCAGGCCGGGACAGGGATTAGAGAGACCCAGTACTTC; J: TRBJ2-5; size: NA; D: TRBD1; V: TRBV4-2
CDR3: CASRLQGANQPQHF; DNA: TGTGCCAGCAGACTCCAGGGGGCAAATCAGCCCCAGCATTTT; J: TRBJ1-5; size: NA; D: TRBD1; V: TRBV12-3/TRBV12-4
CDR3: CASSITPGHPSTDTQYF; DNA: TGCGCCAGCAGCATCACTCCGGGACACCCCAGCACAGATACGCAGTATTTT; J: TRBJ2-3; size: few; D: NA; V: TRBV4-3
CDR3: CASSFGGLGNEKLFF; DNA: TGTGCCAGCAGTTTTGGGGGGCTCGGTAATGAAAAACTGTTTTTT; J: TRBJ1-4; size: NA; D: NA; V: TRBV12-3/TRBV12-4
CDR3: CASSLDRKRGAGTDTQYF; DNA: TGTGCCAGCAGCTTAGATCGGAAGCGGGGGGCTGGCACAGATACGCAGTATTTT; J: TRBJ2-3; size: NA; D: TRBD2; V: TRBV7-6
CDR3: CASMQTYNYGYTF; DNA: TGTGCCAGCATGCAGACATATAACTATGGCTACACCTTC; J: TRBJ1-2; size: once; D: NA; V: TRBV12-3/TRBV12-4
CDR3: CASSQGNTGVEVNEQYF; DNA: TGTGCCAGCAGCCAAGGGAACACAGGGGTAGAAGTCAATGAGCAGTACTTC; J: TRBJ2-7; size: NA; D: TRBD1; V: TRBV4-2
CDR3: CASRRGSGNEQIF; DNA: TGCGCCAGCAGGCGGGGTTCGGGCAATGAGCAGATCTTC; J: TRBJ2-1; size: NA; D: NA; V: TRBV5-1
CDR3: CASSQGRASFF; DNA: TGCGCCAGCAGCCAAGGCAGGGCATCTTTCTTT; J: TRBJ1-1; size: few; D: NA; V: TRBV4-1
CDR3: CAWSIRAAEQFF; DNA: TGTGCCTGGAGTATCAGGGCGGCAGAGCAGTTCTTC; J: TRBJ2-1; size: NA; D: NA; V: TRBV30
CDR3: CASSLGGTRGTDTQYF; DNA: TGTGCCAGCAGCTTAGGGGGGACAAGGGGAACAGATACGCAGTATTTT; J: TRBJ2-3; size: NA; D: NA; V: TRBV5-5
CDR3: CASSTLTEMVPYEQYF; DNA: TGTGCCAGCAGCACCCTGACAGAAATGGTTCCCTACGAGCAGTACTTC; J: TRBJ2-7; size: few; D: NA; V: TRBV5-6
CDR3: CVSSHSGLAGNEQFF; DNA: TGTGTCAGCAGCCATAGTGGGCTAGCGGGTAATGAGCAGTTCTTC; J: TRBJ2-1; size: NA; D: TRBD2; V: TRBV7-9
CDR3: CASSWRWDTQYF; DNA: TGTGCCAGCAGTTGGAGATGGGATACGCAGTATTTT; J: TRBJ2-3; size: NA; D: NA; V: TRBV12-3/TRBV12-4
CDR3: CSVEDGGGASRGYTF; DNA: TGCAGCGTTGAAGATGGGGGGGGCGCTTCTAGGGGCTACACCTTC; J: TRBJ1-2; size: few; D: NA; V: TRBV29-1
CDR3: CASSQESTFFQGPNTEAFF; DNA: TGTGCCAGCAGCCAAGAGTCGACCTTCTTTCAGGGGCCGAACACTGAAGCTTTCTTT; J: TRBJ1-1; size: NA; D: NA; V: TRBV3-1
CDR3: CASSLAPGEQFF; DNA: TGTGCCAGCAGCTTAGCGCCGGGGGAGCAGTTCTTC; J: TRBJ2-1; size: NA; D: NA; V: TRBV7-2
CDR3: CASSLSPQEDYGYTF; DNA: TGTGCCAGCAGTTTATCTCCGCAGGAGGACTATGGCTACACCTTC; J: TRBJ1-2; size: NA; D: NA; V: TRBV12-3/TRBV12-4
CDR3: CASRPSMGRGVVNEQFF; DNA: TGTGCCAGCAGGCCTTCTATGGGGCGGGGGGTAGTCAATGAGCAGTTCTTC; J: TRBJ2-1; size: NA; D: TRBD2; V: TRBV7-9
CDR3: CASTGGAGASGGTDTQYF; DNA: TGCGCCAGCACCGGCGGTGCGGGGGCTAGCGGGGGAACAGATACGCAGTATTTT; J: TRBJ2-3; size: few; D: TRBD2; V: TRBV5-1
CDR3: CASSQLGSVRETQYF; DNA: TGCGCCAGCAGCCAACTTGGCAGCGTCCGAGAGACCCAGTACTTC; J: TRBJ2-5; size: NA; D: NA; V: TRBV4-1